This paragraph reports one TCR beta chain. The target antigen is unknown. This specimen belongs to a study of shared clonotypes between healthy human individuals. Study-level background: Donors had three CD4 naive, three CD4 memory, two CD8 naive and one CD8 memory plate apiece. Points from the study as a whole: Sharing across several donors was seen in around 5% of naive CD4 clonotypes.

V lost 0 bases and J lost 0, with 8 bases in between. Per germline, CDR1 MGHRA and CDR2 YSYEKL. The CDR3 is 16 amino acids. Only Caucasian adults living in Nashville, Tennessee made up the donor group. Some 30,000 T cell genomes (roughly 0.2 ug DNA) went into each sorted-subset replicate. The method was immunoSEQ multiplex PCR; TCRdb's version includes in-frame clones alone and lacks a portion of them. The data hold 600,000 to 700,000 clones, with 73% observed a single time. This receptor was identified in a woman aged 30 to 39 in good health. The V and J genes are TRBV4-1 and TRBJ1-4, with D hard to call. The sequenced sample consisted of memory CD4+ T cells sorted from blood. Subset defined: CD45RA-negative fraction. CDR3 in DNA: TGCGCCAGCAGCCAAGAGCAAGGAACAACTAATGAAAAACTGTTTTTT. This codes for CASSQEQGTTNEKLFF.